The T cell receptor (beta chain) described here comes from a study of blood T cell repertoires in COVID-19. Profiled with immunoSEQ multiplex PCR; TCRdb holds only in-frame clones, not every one. The sample consists of approximately 190,000 clones, roughly 82% of them appearing once. CDR1 and CDR2 (germline): LGHDT, YNNKEL (reference sequence). The V and J ends lost 4 bases and 5 bases respectively, with 15 bases between them. The CDR3 sequence is 15 residues long. The material sequenced was peripheral blood. This receptor was taken from a woman aged 55-69 years with COVID-19, enrolled during active disease. The chain links TRBV3-1 (or the pseudogene TRBV3-2) to TRBJ1-5; the D gene is possibly TRBD1 (5 bases). The CDR3 loop is CASSLGLSTHQPQHF. The DNA of the CDR3 is TGTGCCAGCAGCCTGGGACTGTCAACCCATCAGCCCCAGCATTTT.